The clone carrying this TCR beta chain has only a few counts. These data come from a study of blood T cell repertoires in COVID-19. Here immunoSEQ multiplex PCR was the method, and the copy in TCRdb shows in-frame clones only, minus some. Of about half a million clones in the sample, approximately 91% were seen once. The length of the CDR3 is 13 residues. Germline loops: CDR1 MNHEY, CDR2 SVGEGT. V was trimmed by 2 bases and J by 7 bases, leaving 9 bases between them. This TCR came from a woman aged 55-69 years who had recovered from COVID-19. The sample consisted of PBMCs or T cells enriched from blood (not recorded which). V is TRBV6-2 or TRBV6-3 and J is TRBJ2-1; D gene uncertain. CDR3 in DNA: TGTGCCAGCAGTTACGTGTGGGCTAATGAGCAGTTCTTC. Translation gives CASSYVWANEQFF.